This T cell receptor beta chain was recorded in a study of blood T cell repertoires in COVID-19. Study background: Samples representing acute and convalescent COVID-19 were sourced from the United States, Italy and Spain. Sample material is recorded as cDNA or gDNA derived from T cells, B-cell-depleted T cells, or PBMCs.

Germline values: CDR1 SEHNR, CDR2 FQNEAQ (reference sequence). V was pared by 4 bases and J by 5 bases, with 19 bases of the junction left unmatched. The CDR3 covers 19 residues. Profiled with immunoSEQ multiplex PCR; TCRdb holds only in-frame clones, not every one. The sample lists some 240,000 clones; around three quarters were seen once. The TCR sequence derives from a woman between 70 and 85 years old with acute or convalescent COVID-19. Sequencing input: peripheral blood. The V call is TRBV7-9, the J call TRBJ1-5; TRBD1 matches 8 bases. CDR3 nucleotides: TGTGCCAGCAGCTCAGGTAGGGGACAGGTAGGCCTACTGGATCAGCCCCAGCATTTT. Its protein product is CASSSGRGQVGLLDQPQHF.